The clone carrying this TCR beta chain was counted only a few times. The target antigen is unknown. RNA transcripts gave rise to amplified TCR beta CDR3 regions. HTBI primers were the set used in a first-round RT-PCR of the TCR CDR3. TCRdb re-called the multiplex PCR reads through MiXCR, storing one row per CDR3 protein. The table has approximately 700,000 distinct CDR3 sequences, around 15% seen once; the top ten hold approximately 8.4%. The record originates from a study of T cells in Graves' hyperthyroidism and ophthalmopathy. In patients aged 18 to 65, hyperthyroidism was newly diagnosed, with duration under 2 months. PBMCs were derived from 10 ml fresh peripheral blood. Study findings and constraints: By a 13 V-J model, ophthalmopathy was set apart from stable hyperthyroidism.

The CDR3 has 16 residues. CDR1 and CDR2 from the germline V gene are SGHNT and YYREEE (reference sequence). V dropped 0 bases and J dropped 4; count of bases not matched to a gene: 6. V usage is TRBV5-4 and J usage is TRBJ2-1; 8 nucleotides match TRBD1. The sequence was collected from a man between 18 and 29 years old with Graves' hyperthyroidism. Material: blood. The CDR3 protein is CASSLADRGRYNEQFF. The CDR3 nucleotides read TGTGCCAGCAGCTTGGCAGACAGGGGCAGGTACAATGAGCAGTTCTTC. The full variable domain, rest sourced from reference TRBV5-4 and TRBJ2-1, is ETGVTQSPTHLIKTRGQQVTLRCSSQSGHNTVSWYQQALGQGPQFIFQYYREEENGRGNFPPRFSGLQFPNYSSELNVNALELDDSALYLCASSLADRGRYNEQFFGPGTRLTVL.